Shown below are 13 T cell receptor beta chains from a single sample sequenced in a study of cytomegalovirus exposure and HLA in healthy donors. With 60 Vbeta and 13 Jbeta primers, the PCR was carried out. Assay used: immunoSEQ multiplex PCR; TCRdb lists only in-frame clones, some missing. The table records roughly 180,000 clones, just over 75% of them present only once. The sequencing input was PBMCs. These receptors all stem from a woman aged 55-70 years in good health and CMV-seropositive.

This clone was picked up one time. In nucleotides, the CDR3 is TGTGCCAGCAGCTTAGATTTCTCGCAGGGGCCCTACACCGGGGAGCTGTTTTTT. Amino acid sequence: CASSLDFSQGPYTGELFF. This chain uses TRBV11-2 with TRBJ2-2, with D tentatively TRBD1 (6 bases). There are 18 residues in the CDR3. The germline V gene has CDR1 SGHAT and CDR2 FQNNGV. V was cut by 0 bases and J by 3 bases, with 17 bases left in between.

The chain recombines TRBV7-2 with TRBJ1-2; D gene unclear. Germline V gene data show CDR1 as SGHTA and CDR2 as FQGNSA. Deletions cut 0 bases from V and 4 bases from J, with 12 bases between. CDR3 length: 15 residues. The CDR3 DNA follows: TGTGCCAGCAGCTTAGCCCGGGGTGCTAGCTATGGCTACACCTTC. Its protein product is CASSLARGASYGYTF.

The chain couples TRBV28 to TRBJ1-5; D perhaps matches TRBD1 (6 bases). With 6 bases removed from V and 9 bases from J, the gap between germline ends came to 18 bases. Germline V lookup: CDR1 MDHEN, CDR2 SYDVKM. CDR3 length equals 14 residues. Here the CDR3 DNA reads TGTGCCAGCAGCCGCCAGGGGAGACCTTCGCCCCAGCATTTT. This translates into CASSRQGRPSPQHF.

This chain links TRBV5-4 with TRBJ1-4; no reliable D call. V dropped 4 bases and J dropped 11 bases, with 15 bases sitting between them. Germline V gene sequence: CDR1 SGHNT, CDR2 YYREEE (reference sequence). The CDR3 is 13 residues long. CDR3 bases: TGTGCCAGCAGCCCCCGGGAATATGGGAAACTGTTTTTT. Translating it yields CASSPREYGKLFF.

The CDR3 region is CAWTRQWSREQYF. The CDR3 DNA follows: TGTGCCTGGACTAGGCAGTGGTCTAGGGAGCAGTACTTC. The chain uses TRBV30 and TRBJ2-7; D remains ambiguous. Germline V gives CDR1 GTSNPN, CDR2 SVGIG (reference sequence). V lost 4 bases to trimming and J lost 7 bases, with 17 bases between them. The CDR3 contains 13 residues.

The chain recombines TRBV5-1 with TRBJ2-7, with D uncertain. This CDR3 is built from 14 residues. The germline gives CDR1 SGHRS, CDR2 YFSETQ. V was cut by 2 bases and J by 3 bases, with 12 bases left in between. The CDR3 DNA reads as TGCGCCAGCAGCTTAAAAGCTTCCAACTACGAGCAGTACTTC. Its translation: CASSLKASNYEQYF.

CDR3 sequence reads: CATAANYGYTF. The CDR3 coding sequence is TGTGCCACCGCGGCTAACTATGGCTACACCTTC. The chain joins TRBV11-2 to TRBJ1-2; the D is unclear. Trimming took 10 bases from V and 0 from J, leaving 6 bases between them. The CDR3 loop spans 11 amino acids. Germline V lookup: CDR1 SGHAT, CDR2 FQNNGV.

The rearrangement links TRBV6-4 to TRBJ2-3; the match to TRBD1 covers 8 bases. CDR3 length: 14 residues. Trimming removed 6 bases from V and 2 bases from J; junction bases left unmatched: 4. The V gene's germline CDR1 is MRHNA and CDR2 SNTAGT. CDR3 DNA sequence: TGTGCCAGCAGCGGACAGGGCGACACAGATACGCAGTATTTT. Encoded protein: CASSGQGDTDTQYF.

The J gene is TRBJ2-7, the V gene TRBV7-9; the match to TRBD2 covers 8 bases. Germline CDR1 SEHNR, CDR2 FQNEAQ (reference sequence). CDR3 length equals 15 residues. The V segment lost 5 bases and the J segment 0 bases; nucleotides outside the gene matches: 6. The CDR3 bases are TGTGCCAGCAGCCAATACGGGGGGGTCTCCTACGAGCAGTACTTC. Encoded protein: CASSQYGGVSYEQYF.

V is TRBV7-3 and J is TRBJ2-1, with a weak D call TRBD1 (6 bases). In germline, CDR1 is SGHTA, CDR2 FQGTGA. V was clipped by 4 bases and J by 15 bases, with 13 bases between them. The CDR3 contains 11 residues. CDR3 amino acids: CASSSGDILFF. The CDR3, as DNA: TGTGCCAGCAGCTCAGGGGATATTTTGTTCTTC.

This clone was recorded only once. Here the CDR3 DNA reads TGTGCCAGCAGCTTAACACAGGCTACCTACGAGCAGTACTTC. It specifies CASSLTQATYEQYF. This chain uses TRBV7-9 with TRBJ2-7; possibly TRBD1 for D (5 bases). The CDR3 has 14 residues. In germline, CDR1 is SEHNR, CDR2 FQNEAQ (reference sequence). The V gene lost 2 bases and the J gene lost 2 bases, with 10 bases spanning the gap.

With regard to this clone: At one end the junction does not follow the germline gene, possibly because of a read error. This rearrangement joins TRBV5-4 to TRBJ1-1, with D maybe TRBD1 (6 bases). Germline loops: CDR1 SGHNT, CDR2 YYREEE (reference sequence). This CDR3 region has 14 residues. In DNA form, the CDR3 reads TGTGCCAGCAGCTTAACAGGGTTGAAAACTGAAGCTTTCTTT. It yields the protein CASSLTGLKTEAFF.

This sequence joins TRBV5-4 and TRBJ1-3; 9 bases map to TRBD1. Looked up from germline, CDR1 is SGHNT and CDR2 is YYREEE (reference sequence). Trimming took 4 bases from V and 0 from J; bases not matched to a gene: 8. The CDR3 has 17 residues. CDR3: CASSRRTGANSGNTIYF. The CDR3 DNA reads as TGTGCCAGCAGCCGACGGACAGGGGCAAACTCTGGAAACACCATATATTTT.